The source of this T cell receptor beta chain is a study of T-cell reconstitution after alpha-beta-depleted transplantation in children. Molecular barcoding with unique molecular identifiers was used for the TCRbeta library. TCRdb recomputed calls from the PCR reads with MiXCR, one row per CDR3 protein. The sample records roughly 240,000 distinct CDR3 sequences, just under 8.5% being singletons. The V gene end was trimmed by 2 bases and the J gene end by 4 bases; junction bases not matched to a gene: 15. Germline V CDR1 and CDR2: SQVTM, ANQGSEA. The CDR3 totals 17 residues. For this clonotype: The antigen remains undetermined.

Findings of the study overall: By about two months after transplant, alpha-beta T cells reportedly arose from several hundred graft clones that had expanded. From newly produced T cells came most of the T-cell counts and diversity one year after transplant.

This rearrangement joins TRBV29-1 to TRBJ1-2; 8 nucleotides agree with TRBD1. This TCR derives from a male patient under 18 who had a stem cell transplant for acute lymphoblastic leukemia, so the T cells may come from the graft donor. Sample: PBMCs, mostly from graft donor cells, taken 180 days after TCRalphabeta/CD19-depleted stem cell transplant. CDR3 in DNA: TGCAGCGTTGAACGGATTAGGACAGGGAAGTTCCTCTATGGCTACACCTTC. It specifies CSVERIRTGKFLYGYTF.